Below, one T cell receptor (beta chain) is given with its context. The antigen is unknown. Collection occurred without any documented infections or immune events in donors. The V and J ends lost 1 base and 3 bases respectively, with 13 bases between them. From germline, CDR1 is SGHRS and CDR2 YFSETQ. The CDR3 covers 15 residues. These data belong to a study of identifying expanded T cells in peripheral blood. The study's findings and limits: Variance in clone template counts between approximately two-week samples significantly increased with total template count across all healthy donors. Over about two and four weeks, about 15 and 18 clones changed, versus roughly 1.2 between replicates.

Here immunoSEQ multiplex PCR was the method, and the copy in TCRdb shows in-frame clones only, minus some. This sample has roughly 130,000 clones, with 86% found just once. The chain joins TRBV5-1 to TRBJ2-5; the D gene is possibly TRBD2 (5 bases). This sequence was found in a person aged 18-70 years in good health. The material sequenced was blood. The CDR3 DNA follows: TGCGCCAGCAGCTTGTTGGTTGAGACTAAAGAGACCCAGTACTTC. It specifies CASSLLVETKETQYF.